Only a few counts were recorded for the clone carrying this T cell receptor (beta chain). Germline CDR1 is SGHRS and CDR2 is YFSETQ. The CDR3 has 18 amino acids. This entry is derived from a study of blood T cells in healthy people across ages. The use of a sample-barcoded 5' primer and a J-beta primer mix characterized a second PCR of roughly 6 to 11 cycles. Via MiXCR, TCRdb re-called the 5' RACE reads, giving one row per CDR3 protein. Of roughly 1,000,000 distinct CDR3 sequences listed, less than 25% are singletons. The data were also submitted as part of a second study, on T cells of mothers and their children. From that paper: In cDNA synthesis, all of the extracted RNA was used at around 1.5 ug per 15 ul. Barcodes and 2-4 random nucleotides were added by M1S in the second PCR. Overlap measured in related mother-child pairs was slightly, non-significantly higher than in unrelated pairs. At a sensitivity of roughly 100 clones per million clonotypes, no persistent microchimeric T cell clones appeared.

Sequencing used blood. The rearrangement links TRBV5-1 to TRBJ2-5, with TRBD2 matching 8 bases. The DNA matches TRBJ2-1 better at its end, which makes the J call doubtful. The receptor was isolated from a girl aged 2 to 10 in good health. CDR3 DNA: TGCGCCAGCAGTCCCGGGACGGAAGCACTAGCGGATTACAATGAGCAGTTCTTC. Amino acids: CASSPGTEALADYNEQFF.